The next 29 T cell receptor beta chains were all read from a single sample in a study of CD8 T cells in ankylosing spondylitis. Points from the study as a whole: Ankylosing spondylitis blood appeared to be characterized by a TCR beta motif of about 8 highly homologous variants.

Their antigens are not known. One entry per CDR3 protein results from TCRdb running MiXCR on the 5' RACE reads. The sample consists of some 840,000 distinct CDR3 sequences, 10% to 15% of them appearing once. The sample was blood, either unsorted or a sorted T cell fraction (not recorded which). These receptors originate from a male donor with ankylosing spondylitis.

This clonotype came up many times. This sequence joins TRBV20-1 and TRBJ2-7; D is undetermined. Trimming pared 3 bases from V and 5 bases from J, leaving 14 bases between. Germline CDR1 reads DFQATT; CDR2 reads SNEGSKA (reference sequence). The CDR3 contains 13 residues. The CDR3 sequence is CSASTTLMDEQYF. The CDR3, as DNA: TGCAGTGCTAGTACCACCTTAATGGACGAGCAGTACTTC.

The rearrangement uses TRBV6-5 and TRBJ2-3; the D call may be TRBD1 or TRBD2 (5 bases each). CDR3 length: 17 amino acids. Germline CDR1 MNHEY, CDR2 SVGAGI. The V end lost 0 bases, the J end lost 0 bases, and 13 bases lay between the germline ends. The CDR3 here is CASSYSIGTSSTDTQYF. In nucleotides, the CDR3 is TGTGCCAGCAGTTACTCGATTGGGACCTCCAGCACAGATACGCAGTATTTT.

The chain joins TRBV6-4 to TRBJ1-1; D remains ambiguous. Germline CDR1 is MRHNA and CDR2 is SNTAGT. The CDR3 spans 13 residues. V was shortened by 7 bases and J by 5 bases, with 14 bases between the two germline ends. The chain's CDR3 is CASKMPPPTEAFF. CDR3 DNA sequence: TGTGCCAGCAAAATGCCTCCCCCGACTGAAGCTTTCTTT.

In its sample, this clonotype was seen many times. The chain is built from TRBV5-1 and TRBJ2-2; no definite D call. The germline V and J ends were trimmed by 0 bases and 6 bases, with 9 bases remaining between them. The germline V gene encodes CDR1 SGHRS and CDR2 YFSETQ. The CDR3 spans 14 residues. CDR3 amino acids: CASSLDIGAGELFF. The CDR3, as DNA: TGCGCCAGCAGCTTGGATATCGGCGCCGGGGAGCTGTTTTTT.

For this clonotype: This may stem from a read error, because a much larger clone lies one nucleotide away. V is TRBV4-3 and J is TRBJ1-6, with unresolved D. V lost 0 bases, J lost 9 bases, and 12 bases lay in between. The CDR3 consists of 15 residues. Germline CDR1 and CDR2: LGHNA and YSLEER. CDR3 residues: CASSQDYSGISPLHF. CDR3 sequence (DNA): TGCGCCAGCAGCCAAGACTACAGTGGAATTTCACCCCTCCACTTT.

J is TRBJ1-1 and V is TRBV9; D not certain. Trimming shortened V by 0 bases and J by 5 bases, and 11 bases separated the two germline ends. The CDR3 spans 14 residues. The germline gives CDR1 SGDLS, CDR2 YYNGEE. Here the CDR3 DNA reads TGTGCCAGCAGCGTAGCTCCCCATAGGACTGAAGCTTTCTTT. It specifies CASSVAPHRTEAFF.

The rearrangement uses TRBV10-3 and TRBJ2-1, with 13 bases lining up with TRBD2. The CDR3 totals 15 residues. V gave up 2 bases and J gave up 7 bases; unmatched junction bases: 2. Germline assignment: CDR1 ENHRY and CDR2 SYGVKD. For the CDR3, the DNA is TGTGCCATCAGTGAGCAACTAGCGGGGGGGAATGAGCAGTTCTTC. As protein: CAISEQLAGGNEQFF.

The sample holds many counts of this clonotype. The chain carries TRBV7-2 and TRBJ2-2; D is unclear. The CDR3 contains 13 residues. Looked up from germline, CDR1 is SGHTA and CDR2 is FQGNSA. V lost 5 bases, J lost 2 bases, and 6 bases lay in between. This CDR3 is CASSRPNTGELFF. CDR3 nucleotides: TGTGCCAGCAGCAGGCCTAACACCGGGGAGCTGTTTTTT.

In its sample, this clonotype was seen many times. The chain joins TRBV10-3 to TRBJ2-5; TRBD2 might be the D (6 bases). The CDR3 sequence is 13 residues long. CDR1 and CDR2 (germline): ENHRY, SYGVKD. V was cut by 6 bases and J by 3 bases, with 11 bases left in between. The DNA for the CDR3 is TGTGCCATCAGGGAGCGGGTAGAAGAGACCCAGTACTTC. Its translation is CAIRERVEETQYF.

The gene calls are TRBV6-5 and TRBJ2-7, with D unclear. The CDR3 extends over 11 amino acids. V was shortened by 5 bases and J by 6 bases, with 8 bases between the two germline ends. CDR1 is MNHEY, CDR2 SVGAGI, per germline. This CDR3 reads CASSRWGEQYF. CDR3 sequence (DNA): TGTGCCAGCAGTCGATGGGGCGAGCAGTACTTC.

A few counts support this clonotype. The CDR3 DNA is TGTGCCAGCTCACCCAAACGGGGGGCCTTTGACACTGAAGCTTTCTTT. Translation: CASSPKRGAFDTEAFF. The chain carries TRBV18 and TRBJ1-1, with D possibly matching TRBD1 (6 bases). This CDR3 is built from 16 residues. Germline values: CDR1 KGHSH, CDR2 LQKENI. V lost 3 bases to trimming and J lost 3 bases, with 17 bases between them.

This clonotype was counted ten times or more. The V and J genes are TRBV5-1 and TRBJ1-1, with D perhaps matching TRBD1 (5 bases). V dropped 1 base and J dropped 0 bases, with 13 bases sitting between them. This CDR3 is 16 amino acids long. Germline V CDR1 and CDR2: SGHRS, YFSETQ. In DNA, the CDR3 is TGCGCCAGCAGCTTGAGGGGACGGACGGTGAACACTGAAGCTTTCTTT. It is translated as CASSLRGRTVNTEAFF.

This clonotype turned up a few times. The chain joins TRBV6-5 to TRBJ1-4; 10 bases match TRBD1. The germline V gene has CDR1 MNHEY and CDR2 SVGAGI. V shed 4 bases and J 8 bases; nucleotides not matched to a gene: 7. The CDR3 is 15 residues long. CDR3 in DNA: TGTGCCAGCAGTTCTCCCGGGACAGGGGTGGAAAAACTGTTTTTT. The encoded protein is CASSSPGTGVEKLFF.

The chain joins TRBV5-1 to TRBJ2-5; TRBD2 matches at 10 bases. The CDR3 spans 18 residues. After removal of 2 bases from V and 0 bases from J, the junction contained 10 bases not matched to a gene. CDR1 and CDR2 (germline): SGHRS, YFSETQ. Written as DNA, the CDR3 is TGCGCCAGCAGCTTCCCTACTAGCGGGGAGTCGTACCAAGAGACCCAGTACTTC. It translates to CASSFPTSGESYQETQYF. The variable domain in full, with the rest retrieved from reference TRBV5-1 and TRBJ2-5, is KAGVTQTPRYLIKTRGQQVTLSCSPISGHRSVSWYQQTPGQGLQFLFEYFSETQRNKGNFPGRFSGRQFSNSRSEMNVSTLELGDSALYLCASSFPTSGESYQETQYFGPGTRLLVL.

There are many counts of this clonotype. The CDR3 sequence: CASSLARGLLHEQFF. CDR3 coding DNA: TGCGCCAGCAGCTTGGCTAGGGGTTTGCTCCATGAGCAGTTCTTC. This chain links TRBV5-1 with TRBJ2-1; D perhaps matches TRBD1 (5 bases). Trimming removed 0 bases from V and 8 bases from J, with 15 bases in between. Germline CDR1 is SGHRS and CDR2 is YFSETQ. The CDR3 loop spans 15 amino acids. Drawing the rest from reference TRBV5-1 and TRBJ2-1, the complete variable domain is KAGVTQTPRYLIKTRGQQVTLSCSPISGHRSVSWYQQTPGQGLQFLFEYFSETQRNKGNFPGRFSGRQFSNSRSEMNVSTLELGDSALYLCASSLARGLLHEQFFGPGTRLTVL.

The chain links TRBV28 to TRBJ1-5; tentative D call: TRBD1 (6 bases). The germline CDR1 and CDR2 sequences are MDHEN and SYDVKM. The CDR3 has 18 residues. Trimming pared 2 bases from V and 0 bases from J, leaving 17 bases between. CDR3 DNA: TGTGCCAGCAGTTTACCCTACAACAGGGTTTATAGCAATCAGCCCCAGCATTTT. It yields the protein CASSLPYNRVYSNQPQHF.

This clonotype turned up a few times. The V call is TRBV7-2, the J call TRBJ2-7; tentative D call: TRBD2 (5 bases). Germline V gene data show CDR1 as SGHTA and CDR2 as FQGNSA. This CDR3 has 13 amino acids. Trimming removed 5 bases from V and 3 bases from J, with 11 bases in between. Here the CDR3 reads CASSHREGYEQYF. The CDR3, as DNA: TGTGCCAGCAGCCACAGAGAGGGCTACGAGCAGTACTTC.

This clonotype was found many times. The rearrangement uses TRBV28 and TRBJ2-7, with TRBD1 matching 10 bases. The CDR3 is 14 amino acids. V lost 6 bases, J lost 2 bases, and 4 bases stayed unmatched. Germline loops: CDR1 MDHEN, CDR2 SYDVKM. The CDR3 here is CASSSGQGTYEQYF. CDR3 sequence (DNA): TGTGCCAGCAGCTCGGGACAGGGGACCTACGAGCAGTACTTC.

The V call is TRBV6-1, the J call TRBJ2-3; D assignment may be TRBD1 or TRBD2 (5 bases each). The CDR3 totals 15 residues. CDR1 is MNHNS and CDR2 is SASEGT in the germline V gene. V gave up 5 bases and J gave up 8 bases, with 20 bases separating them. CDR3 coding DNA: TGTGCCAGCAGTCCACAACTAGGGACCTTTGGTACGCAGTATTTT. It specifies CASSPQLGTFGTQYF.

A few counts support this clonotype. The V and J genes are TRBV20-1 and TRBJ1-1; 8 bases are a match to TRBD1. Germline CDR1 DFQATT, CDR2 SNEGSKA (reference sequence). Losses at the gene ends were 5 bases for V and 0 bases for J; bases not matched to a gene: 2. The CDR3 has 13 amino acids. The chain's CDR3 is CSAYRGMNTEAFF. CDR3 in DNA: TGCAGTGCTTACAGGGGGATGAACACTGAAGCTTTCTTT.

The V gene is TRBV7-2, the J gene TRBJ2-5; the D gene is possibly TRBD1 (6 bases). The CDR3 has 15 amino acids. Per germline, CDR1 SGHTA and CDR2 FQGNSA. V lost 2 bases to trimming and J lost 2 bases, with 12 bases between them. In nucleotides, the CDR3 is TGTGCCAGCAGCTTATTGGGGGCCATACAAGAGACCCAGTACTTC. This codes for CASSLLGAIQETQYF.

This clonotype came up a few times. V and J are TRBV4-2 and TRBJ1-6; D gene uncertain. In germline, CDR1 is LGHNA, CDR2 YNFKEQ. Trimming cost V 4 bases and J 10 bases, with 20 bases left between them. The CDR3 covers 16 residues. CDR3 amino acids: CASSLSEGELRSPLHF. The CDR3 DNA follows: TGTGCCAGCAGCCTATCAGAGGGAGAGCTTAGGTCACCCCTCCACTTT.

The chain links TRBV25-1 to TRBJ2-7, with TRBD1 matching 7 bases. Germline trimming cut 3 bases from V and 0 bases from J; bases unmatched to any gene: 5. Germline CDR1 MGHDK, CDR2 SYGVNS. The length of the CDR3 is 15 residues. CDR3 DNA sequence: TGTGCCAGCAGTGAGCCCGGGACAGTCTCCTACGAGCAGTACTTC. Encoded protein: CASSEPGTVSYEQYF.

V and J are TRBV5-1 and TRBJ2-1; tentatively, D is TRBD2 (6 bases). CDR1 and CDR2 from the germline V gene are SGHRS and YFSETQ. The CDR3 is 15 residues long. Deletions cut 7 bases from V and 2 bases from J, with 16 bases between. The CDR3 spells CASGGSGAPYNEQFF. CDR3 DNA sequence: TGCGCCAGCGGGGGGAGCGGAGCCCCCTACAATGAGCAGTTCTTC.

The sample holds a few counts of this clonotype. This rearrangement joins TRBV4-2 to TRBJ2-1; 8 bases line up with TRBD2. Germline values: CDR1 LGHNA, CDR2 YNFKEQ. The V and J ends lost 4 bases and 8 bases, in that order; junction bases with no gene match: 16. The CDR3 spans 17 residues. The CDR3 DNA is TGTGCCAGCAGCCCCGGAATCGGGAGGGCTTTTTGGTATGAGCAGTTCTTC. This encodes CASSPGIGRAFWYEQFF.

This clonotype was seen many times. This chain links TRBV7-6 with TRBJ2-7; 7 bases fit TRBD2. The CDR3 extends over 14 amino acids. The ends lost 1 base at V and 2 bases at J; junction bases unmatched: 2. Germline lookup yields CDR1 SGHVS and CDR2 FNYEAQ. Here the CDR3 reads CASSLDSGPYEQYF. The CDR3 DNA reads TGTGCCAGCAGCTTAGATAGCGGGCCCTACGAGCAGTACTTC.

V is TRBV20-1 and J is TRBJ2-7; the match to TRBD1 covers 10 bases. The germline gives CDR1 DFQATT, CDR2 SNEGSKA (reference sequence). V was clipped by 3 bases and J by 5 bases; unmatched bases: 16. The CDR3 sequence is 17 residues long. This chain's CDR3 is CSASDRDRGIVADEQYF. In DNA form, the CDR3 reads TGCAGTGCTAGCGATCGGGACAGGGGTATAGTGGCGGACGAGCAGTACTTC.

Regarding this clonotype: One junction end disagrees with the germline gene, perhaps due to a read error. The DNA for the CDR3 is TGTGCCAACAGCTTAGGAGTAGGGCGTGAAGCTTTCTTT. This sequence encodes CANSLGVGREAFF. The chain couples TRBV7-3 to TRBJ1-1; unclear D gene. Germline CDR1 and CDR2: SGHTA and FQGTGA. The CDR3 totals 13 residues.

This chain links TRBV20-1 with TRBJ1-1, with D possibly matching TRBD1 (6 bases). Trimming removed 6 bases at V and 8 bases at J, with 19 bases between. This CDR3 comprises 13 residues. Germline assignment: CDR1 DFQATT and CDR2 SNEGSKA (reference sequence). The CDR3: CSAFMGGGEEAFF. The CDR3 nucleotides read TGCAGTGCCTTTATGGGTGGGGGCGAGGAAGCTTTCTTT.